This passage covers 25 T cell receptor beta chains from one sample sequenced in a study of metastatic and nonmetastatic thyroid tumors. TCRdb re-called clones via MiXCR from the PCR reads. Here the sample spans about 28,000 clones, about 20% being singletons. No patient had received any treatment before thyroid surgery. Source material: blood. The receptors were gathered from a female donor with papillary thyroid cancer or a benign thyroid nodule (not recorded which). Some clones in this sample may be carry-over from other donors' samples.

Written as DNA, the CDR3 is TGTGCCAGCAGCCAAACCGGGACTAGCGGGACGCAGTATTTT. This gives the protein CASSQTGTSGTQYF. V and J are TRBV6-1 and TRBJ2-3; 12 nucleotides match TRBD2. Trimming at V came to 6 bases and at J to 9 bases, leaving 7 bases not matched to a gene. The CDR3 contains 14 residues. Germline CDR1 is MNHNS and CDR2 is SASEGT.

This clone was detected a few times. This sequence joins TRBV6-1 and TRBJ2-2; TRBD2 matches 9 bases. The CDR3 runs 18 residues. Germline V gives CDR1 MNHNS, CDR2 SASEGT. The trim removed 4 bases at V and 7 bases at J, leaving 16 bases unmatched. CDR3 residues: CASSASRASGATIGELFF. CDR3 nucleotides: TGTGCCAGCAGTGCCTCCCGGGCTAGCGGGGCTACCATCGGGGAGCTGTTTTTT.

The genes are TRBV11-2 and TRBJ2-1; TRBD1 matches 12 bases. CDR1 is SGHAT, CDR2 FQNNGV, per germline. After removal of 4 bases from V and 7 bases from J, the junction contained 8 bases not matched to a gene. CDR3 length: 16 amino acids. The CDR3 sequence is CASSYTGTGGRNEQFF. CDR3 nucleotides: TGTGCCAGCAGCTATACCGGGACAGGGGGCAGGAATGAGCAGTTCTTC. Filled out from reference TRBV11-2 and TRBJ2-1, the complete variable domain reads EAGVAQSPRYKIIEKRQSVAFWCNPISGHATLYWYQQILGQGPKLLIQFQNNGVVDDSQLPKDRFSAERLKGVDSTLKIQPAKLEDSAVYLCASSYTGTGGRNEQFFGPGTRLTVL.

The chain joins TRBV11-2 to TRBJ2-1; D perhaps matches TRBD2 (6 bases). V was trimmed by 5 bases and J by 9 bases, leaving 17 bases between them. The CDR3 runs to 14 residues. Per the germline V gene, CDR1 is SGHAT and CDR2 is FQNNGV. Here the CDR3 DNA reads TGTGCCAGCAGCCGGGGGATAACGATTAGTGAGCAGTTCTTC. It codes for CASSRGITISEQFF.

This clone showed up just a few times. The V gene is TRBV19, the J gene TRBJ2-2; D is ambiguous. V was shortened by 10 bases and J by 7 bases, with 13 bases between the two germline ends. CDR1 LNHDA and CDR2 SQIVND come from the germline V gene (reference sequence). The CDR3 is made up of 12 amino acids. For the CDR3, the DNA is TGTGCCACCCTGGGTGGCCACGGGGAGCTGTTTTTT. As protein: CATLGGHGELFF.

This clone occurred many times. The V gene is TRBV28, the J gene TRBJ1-1; D is perhaps TRBD1 (6 bases). Germline CDR1 MDHEN, CDR2 SYDVKM. CDR3 length: 14 amino acids. V was pared by 6 bases and J by 4 bases, with 15 bases between. The CDR3 nucleotides are TGTGCCAGCAGAACTACAGGGTTCGTCACTGAAGCTTTCTTT. This sequence encodes CASRTTGFVTEAFF.

This chain joins TRBV3-1 and TRBJ2-5; tentatively, D is TRBD2 (5 bases). The CDR3 has 14 residues. Trimming shortened V by 1 base and J by 4 bases, and 10 bases separated the two germline ends. Germline loops: CDR1 LGHDT, CDR2 YNNKEL (reference sequence). CDR3 DNA sequence: TGTGCCAGCAGCCAAGCTGCGCGGGTAGAGACCCAGTACTTC. Protein product: CASSQAARVETQYF.

The chain is built from TRBV6-1 and TRBJ1-2; D is uncertain. Germline V gene sequence: CDR1 MNHNS, CDR2 SASEGT. Between the trimmed V and J ends, which lost 5 bases and 8 bases, there was a span of 15 bases. The CDR3 runs 13 residues. The CDR3 DNA follows: TGTGCCAGCAGTTCGCGACTCGACGGGGGCTACACCTTC. It yields the protein CASSSRLDGGYTF.

For this clone: This may stem from a read error, because a much larger clone lies one nucleotide away. The V and J genes are TRBV30 and TRBJ2-7, with D uncertain. The CDR3 loop spans 13 amino acids. Trimming took 5 bases from V and 3 from J, leaving 14 bases between them. Germline V CDR1 and CDR2: GTSNPN, SVGIG (reference sequence). The CDR3 loop is CAWGLADYYEQYF. CDR3 in DNA: TGTGCCTGGGGTTTGGCAGATTACTACGAGCAGTACTTC. The whole variable domain, remainder taken from reference TRBV30 and TRBJ2-7, is SQTIHQWPATLVQPVGSPLSLECTVEGTSNPNLYWYRQAAGRGLQLLFYSVGIGQISSEVPQNLSASRPQDRQFILSSKKLLLSDSGFYLCAWGLADYYEQYFGPGTRLTVT.

This clone has a count of ten or more. This chain joins TRBV9 and TRBJ1-2, with 8 bases identical to TRBD1. Germline V gene sequence: CDR1 SGDLS, CDR2 YYNGEE. This CDR3 comprises 13 residues. With 3 bases clipped from V and 6 bases from J, the junction kept 4 bases outside the gene matches. The CDR3 DNA sequence: TGTGCCAGCAGCGGTTCGGGACAGGATGGCTACACCTTC. Residues: CASSGSGQDGYTF.

This clone was seen many times. The same CDR3 also results from other DNA sequences found in this sample. The rearrangement uses TRBV20-1 and TRBJ1-1; the match to TRBD1 covers 8 bases. The CDR3 extends over 15 amino acids. Looked up from germline, CDR1 is DFQATT and CDR2 is SNEGSKA (reference sequence). V lost 3 bases, J lost 1 base, and 7 bases stayed unmatched. CDR3 sequence: CSASGQGGGNTEAFF. The CDR3 DNA is TGCAGTGCTAGCGGACAGGGCGGAGGGAACACTGAAGCTTTCTTT.

This clone has ten or more counts. This chain joins TRBV18 and TRBJ2-7; D might be TRBD2 (5 bases). CDR3 size: 15 residues. In germline, CDR1 is KGHSH, CDR2 LQKENI. V was cut by 0 bases and J by 3 bases, with 12 bases left in between. As DNA, the CDR3 is TGTGCCAGCTCACCACCGCTAGCCACCGGCTACGAGCAGTACTTC. Protein sequence: CASSPPLATGYEQYF.

This clone was counted ten times or more. The rearrangement links TRBV20-1 to TRBJ1-5; no clear D. CDR3 length: 13 amino acids. Per germline, CDR1 DFQATT and CDR2 SNEGSKA (reference sequence). Trimming pared 3 bases from V and 3 bases from J, leaving 9 bases between. The chain's CDR3 is CSASEWANQPQHF. As DNA, the CDR3 is TGCAGTGCTAGTGAGTGGGCCAATCAGCCCCAGCATTTT.

This clone showed up many times. This sequence joins TRBV11-1 and TRBJ2-7; D is possibly TRBD2 (7 bases). The CDR3 is 14 amino acids. CDR1 SGHAT and CDR2 FQDESV come from the germline V gene (reference sequence). Trimming stripped 5 bases from V and 3 bases from J, with 14 bases between. Here the CDR3 reads CASSAGGPIYEQYF. The CDR3 DNA is TGTGCCAGCAGCGCCGGGGGGCCGATCTACGAGCAGTACTTC. Full variable domain (remainder filled in from reference TRBV11-1 and TRBJ2-7): EAEVAQSPRYKITEKSQAVAFWCDPISGHATLYWYRQILGQGPELLVQFQDESVVDDSQLPKDRFSAERLKGVDSTLKIQPAELGDSAMYLCASSAGGPIYEQYFGPGTRLTVT.

This clone showed up just a few times. The V and J genes are TRBV11-2 and TRBJ2-3; TRBD2 matches 10 bases. Losses at the gene ends were 1 base for V and 2 bases for J; bases not matched to a gene: 6. CDR3 size: 17 residues. Germline V gives CDR1 SGHAT, CDR2 FQNNGV. The CDR3 nucleotides are TGTGCCAGCAGCTTAGTTTCTAGCGGGGGCTTCACAGATACGCAGTATTTT. Protein: CASSLVSSGGFTDTQYF.

A note on this clone: At one of its ends the junction is not consistent with the germline gene, which may arise from a read error. V is TRBV6-1 and J is TRBJ2-7, with 7 bases identical to TRBD1. The CDR3 length is 13 residues. CDR1 MNHNS and CDR2 SASEGT come from the germline V gene. The CDR3 DNA is TGTGCCAGCAGCACACAGGGGTTGAACGAGCAGTACTTT. Translation gives CASSTQGLNEQYF.

This clone was counted only a few times. CDR3 in amino acids: CAISESSMQETQYF. CDR3 sequence (DNA): TGTGCCATCAGTGAGTCGTCCATGCAGGAGACCCAGTACTTC. This chain links TRBV10-3 with TRBJ2-5; D remains ambiguous. The CDR3 extends over 14 amino acids. Germline V lookup: CDR1 ENHRY, CDR2 SYGVKD. Trimming took 0 bases from V and 5 from J, leaving 10 bases between them.

The gene calls are TRBV18 and TRBJ1-1; 10 nucleotides line up with TRBD1. With 6 bases clipped from V and 3 bases from J, the junction kept 7 bases outside the gene matches. The CDR3 runs 15 residues. From germline, CDR1 is KGHSH and CDR2 LQKENI. The CDR3 here is CASSPRTGGYTEAFF. CDR3 in DNA: TGTGCCAGCTCGCCTAGGACAGGGGGTTACACTGAAGCTTTCTTT.

On this clone itself: A read error may account for a junction end that differs from germline. V and J are TRBV7-9 and TRBJ2-6; D unresolved. The CDR3 runs to 15 residues. Looked up from germline, CDR1 is SEHNR and CDR2 is FQNEAQ (reference sequence). Here the CDR3 reads CASGLYRAGSNVLTF. DNA for the CDR3: TGTGCCAGCGGCTTATATAGGGCTGGGTCCAACGTCCTGACTTTC.

This clone has just a few counts. V is TRBV15 and J is TRBJ1-3; no firm D call. CDR3 length: 15 amino acids. CDR1 LNHNV and CDR2 YYDKDF come from the germline V gene (reference sequence). Trimming shortened V by 0 bases and J by 2 bases, and 8 bases separated the two germline ends. The CDR3 loop reads CATSRDGGAGNTIYF. The CDR3 nucleotides are TGTGCCACCAGCAGAGATGGAGGAGCTGGAAACACCATATATTTT.

The V gene is TRBV11-2, the J gene TRBJ2-7; D is possibly TRBD1 (6 bases). The germline CDR1 and CDR2 sequences are SGHAT and FQNNGV. Trimming took off 5 bases at V and 0 bases at J, with 14 bases between the two ends. This CDR3 has 15 residues. The CDR3 loop is CASSQLDRTSYEQYF. The CDR3 bases are TGTGCCAGCAGCCAGTTAGACAGGACCTCCTACGAGCAGTACTTC.

The table lists this clone with many counts. This chain links TRBV7-9 with TRBJ2-5; TRBD1 or TRBD2 may be the D gene (5 bases each). Trimming removed 1 base from V and 4 bases from J, with 7 bases in between. The CDR3 is made up of 13 amino acids. The germline CDR1 and CDR2 sequences are SEHNR and FQNEAQ (reference sequence). CDR3 amino acids: CASSLVGAETQYF. The CDR3 DNA is TGTGCCAGCAGCTTAGTCGGGGCAGAGACCCAGTACTTC. The full variable domain, in which reference TRBV7-9 and TRBJ2-5 provide the parts outside the CDR3, is DTGVSQNPRHKITKRGQNVTFRCDPISEHNRLYWYRQTLGQGPEFLTYFQNEAQLEKSRLLSDRFSAERPKGSFSTLEIQRTEQGDSAMYLCASSLVGAETQYFGPGTRLLVL.

The chain couples TRBV24-1 to TRBJ2-2; weak D call: TRBD1 (8 bases). Per the germline V gene, CDR1 is KGHDR and CDR2 is SFDVKD. The V end lost 12 bases, the J end lost 13 bases, and 17 bases lay between the germline ends. The CDR3 is 11 amino acids. The CDR3 DNA is TGTGCCTCCGAACAGGGGGGGTTGCTGTTTTTT. It yields the protein CASEQGGLLFF.

This sequence joins TRBV6-4 and TRBJ2-2; D possibly corresponds to TRBD2 (5 bases). CDR1 and CDR2 from the germline V gene are MRHNA and SNTAGT. V lost 0 bases and J lost 7, with 9 bases in between. This CDR3 is built from 14 residues. This chain's CDR3 is CASSDSEGGGELFF. As DNA, the CDR3 is TGTGCCAGCAGTGACTCTGAGGGTGGCGGGGAGCTGTTTTTT.

Worth noting for this clone: One end of the junction varies from germline; a read error may be responsible. This sequence joins TRBV11-2 and TRBJ1-2; 8 bases match TRBD1. Germline loops: CDR1 SGHAT, CDR2 FQNNGV. The CDR3 totals 15 residues. The CDR3 DNA reads as TGTGCCAGTAGCCCTCGGACAGGGATTAACTATGACTACACCTTC. As protein: CASSPRTGINYDYTF.